This TCR beta chain derives from a study of blood T cell repertoires in COVID-19. Recruitment covered 20 to 25 US areas and drew participants whose ages spanned roughly 18 to 100 years. From germline, CDR1 is LNHDA and CDR2 SQIVND (reference sequence). The CDR3 is 18 residues long. Trimming cost V 3 bases and J 5 bases; bases outside gene matches: 14. TCRdb's table, derived via immunoSEQ multiplex PCR, lists solely in-frame clones and lacks some. Here the sample spans about 200,000 clones, 65% to 90% being singletons. Sample: PBMCs or T cells enriched from blood (not recorded which). This TCR was sampled from a middle-aged woman with acute COVID-19. This chain connects TRBV19 to TRBJ2-2; TRBD2 agrees at 8 bases. CDR3 amino acids: CASSIILTVGRGTGELFF. CDR3 nucleotides: TGTGCCAGTAGTATTATCCTTACGGTCGGGAGGGGAACCGGGGAGCTGTTTTTT.